This TCR beta chain appears in the sequencing data of a study of OX40 agonist ivuxolimab in advanced cancers. Study findings and constraints: With doses of 0.1 to 3.0 mg/kg, CD4+ and CD8+ blood T cells had undergone clonal expansion by week 6.

The V and J ends lost 4 bases and 3 bases respectively, with 14 bases between them. The germline V gene encodes CDR1 MGHRA and CDR2 YSYEKL. This CDR3 has 15 amino acids. Data came from immunoSEQ multiplex PCR; TCRdb stores just in-frame clones and leaves some out. The sample records about 58,000 clones, about 88% being singletons. To note about this clone: Antigen: not known.

The chain joins TRBV4-1 to TRBJ2-3, with D unclear. Sequenced here: CD4+ or CD8+ T cells sorted from blood, sampled in a trial of the OX40 agonist ivuxolimab. The origin of this receptor is an adult with an advanced solid tumor such as melanoma, head and neck, liver or kidney cancer. The DNA for the CDR3 is TGCGCCAGCAGCCCAGTCGCCCTTGGGACAGATACGCAGTATTTT. This codes for CASSPVALGTDTQYF.